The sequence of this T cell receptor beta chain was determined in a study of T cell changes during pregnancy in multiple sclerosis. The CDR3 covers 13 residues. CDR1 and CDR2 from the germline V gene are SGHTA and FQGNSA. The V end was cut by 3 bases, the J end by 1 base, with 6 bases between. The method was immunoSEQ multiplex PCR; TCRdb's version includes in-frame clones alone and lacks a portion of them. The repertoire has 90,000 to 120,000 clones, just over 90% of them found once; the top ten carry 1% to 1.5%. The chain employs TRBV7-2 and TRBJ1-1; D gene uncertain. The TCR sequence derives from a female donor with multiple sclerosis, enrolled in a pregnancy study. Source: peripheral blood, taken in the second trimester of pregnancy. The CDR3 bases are TGTGCCAGCAGCTTTACAGAGAACACTGAAGCTTTCTTT. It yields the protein CASSFTENTEAFF. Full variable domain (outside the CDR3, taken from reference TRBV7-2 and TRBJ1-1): GAGVSQSPSNKVTEKGKDVELRCDPISGHTALYWYRQSLGQGLEFLIYFQGNSAPDKSGLPSDRFSAERTGGSVSTLTIQRTQQEDSAVYLCASSFTENTEAFFGQGTRLTVV.